This T cell receptor (beta chain) was identified in a study of blood T cell repertoires in COVID-19. Overall study context: Samples of COVID-19 (acute and convalescent) were obtained from the United States, Italy and Spain. Sample material is recorded as cDNA or gDNA derived from T cells, B-cell-depleted T cells, or PBMCs.

The length of the CDR3 is 14 residues. The junction had 11 bases not matched to a gene; V was cut back by 7 bases and J by 6 bases. Per germline, CDR1 SGHRS and CDR2 YFSETQ. Original data processing: Reference gene primer amplification yielded estimated nucleated cell counts. Here immunoSEQ multiplex PCR was the method, and the copy in TCRdb shows in-frame clones only, minus some. V and J calls and clone size are those listed in that table; D and trimming were worked out from the DNA. This sample carries under 100,000 clones, roughly four fifths of them seen once, and the ten largest clones take about 10%.

The J gene is TRBJ2-3, the V gene TRBV5-1, with TRBD2 identical over 7 bases. The TCR comes from a man in his 60s with acute or convalescent COVID-19. The sequencing sample was made of peripheral blood. CDR3 sequence reads: CASSPGREDDTQYF. The DNA of the CDR3 is TGCGCCAGCTCCCCGGGACGGGAGGACGATACGCAGTATTTT.